Below, 16 T cell receptor beta chains from the same sample are listed, as sequenced in a study of vaccination effects on CD4 cells after COVID-19. Expansion of antigen-specific CD4+ T cells with viral peptide pools was carried out by the ViraFEST assay before sequencing. It was after approximately 11 days of culture that CD4+ T cells were isolated. The vaccine given was either BNT162b2 or mRNA-1273, in two doses. Which antigens these TCRs recognize remains unknown. TCRdb's copy holds only in-frame clones and misses some; the assay was immunoSEQ multiplex PCR. The profile shows around 33,000 clones, roughly four fifths of them singletons. The specimen comprised CD4+ T cells from PBMCs cultured with HCoV-NL63 spike peptides, sampled after COVID-19 vaccination. These TCRs come from a human donor who received a COVID-19 vaccine. Some clones in this sample may be carry-over from other donors' samples.

V gene TRBV18 combines with J gene TRBJ2-3, with D unclear. Trimming shortened V by 2 bases and J by 4 bases, and 10 bases separated the two germline ends. CDR1 is KGHSH, CDR2 LQKENI, per germline. This CDR3 comprises 14 residues. CDR3 DNA sequence: TGTGCCAGCTCACCAATGAAGGGATCAGATACGCAGTATTTT. Translation: CASSPMKGSDTQYF.

The gene calls are TRBV6-6 and TRBJ1-2; TRBD1 matches at 7 bases. V lost 5 bases to trimming and J lost 1 base; unmatched junction nucleotides: 7. The CDR3 consists of 15 residues. Germline V lookup: CDR1 MNHNY, CDR2 SVGAGI (reference sequence). For the CDR3, the DNA is TGTGCCAGCAGTAATGGACAGGTTATTAACTATGGCTACACCTTC. It yields the protein CASSNGQVINYGYTF.

V usage is TRBV5-1 and J usage is TRBJ2-1; TRBD1 might be the D (6 bases). The CDR3 is made up of 13 amino acids. Germline V gives CDR1 SGHRS, CDR2 YFSETQ. V was clipped by 4 bases and J by 3 bases, with 8 bases between them. DNA for the CDR3: TGCGCCAGCAGCGCGGACAGCTACAATGAGCAGTTCTTC. Its translation is CASSADSYNEQFF.

The chain employs TRBV28 and TRBJ2-2, with D perhaps TRBD1 (5 bases). The length of the CDR3 is 14 residues. Trimming removed 10 bases from V and 0 bases from J, with 12 bases in between. CDR1 and CDR2 from the germline V gene are MDHEN and SYDVKM. CDR3 in amino acids: CATKGITNTGELFF. The CDR3 DNA is TGTGCCACCAAGGGGATTACGAACACCGGGGAGCTGTTTTTT.

V is TRBV7-9 and J is TRBJ2-5; D not certain. This CDR3 has 11 residues. Trimming removed 2 bases at V and 5 bases at J, with 3 bases between. Per the germline V gene, CDR1 is SEHNR and CDR2 is FQNEAQ (reference sequence). CDR3 coding DNA: TGTGCCAGCAGCTTATACGAGACCCAGTACTTC. It specifies CASSLYETQYF.

This sequence joins TRBV28 and TRBJ1-5, with D uncertain. This CDR3 comprises 14 residues. Trimming removed 6 bases from V and 3 bases from J, with 12 bases in between. Looked up from germline, CDR1 is MDHEN and CDR2 is SYDVKM. The CDR3, as DNA: TGTGCCAGCAGGGGCTTTGGACCCAATCAGCCCCAGCATTTT. It is translated as CASRGFGPNQPQHF.

The rearrangement links TRBV6-1 to TRBJ2-5, with TRBD2 matching over 11 bases. The CDR3 is 17 amino acids. CDR1 is MNHNS, CDR2 SASEGT, per germline. J was trimmed by 4 bases and V by 1 base; bases with no gene match: 8. CDR3 protein: CASSEVGLAGSVETQYF. In DNA, the CDR3 is TGTGCCAGCAGTGAAGTTGGACTAGCGGGCTCGGTAGAGACCCAGTACTTC.

V gene TRBV2 combines with J gene TRBJ2-1, with TRBD2 matching over 8 bases. V shed 1 base, J shed 4 bases, and the junction held 9 bases outside the gene matches. Germline V gene data show CDR1 as SNHLY and CDR2 as FYNNEI. The length of the CDR3 is 17 residues. The DNA of the CDR3 is TGTGCCAGCAGTGAAGGTGGTGGCGGGGGGTCGTACAATGAGCAGTTCTTC. Translation gives CASSEGGGGGSYNEQFF.

This clone has more than one count but fewer than ten. The chain has TRBV19 and TRBJ1-2; 8 positions agree with TRBD1. Unmatched junction bases numbered 5, after V lost 3 bases and J lost 5 bases. There are 14 residues in the CDR3. Germline values: CDR1 LNHDA, CDR2 SQIVND (reference sequence). The CDR3 DNA is TGTGCCAGTAGTATCTGGGACAGGAGATATGGCTACACCTTC. Encoded protein: CASSIWDRRYGYTF.

This chain connects TRBV5-1 to TRBJ2-3; D perhaps matches TRBD2 (6 bases). Trimming cost V 5 bases and J 0 bases, with 10 bases left between them. There are 14 residues in the CDR3. CDR1 SGHRS and CDR2 YFSETQ come from the germline V gene. CDR3 sequence reads: CASSRGTSTDTQYF. In DNA form, the CDR3 reads TGCGCCAGCAGTCGGGGGACTAGCACAGATACGCAGTATTTT.

This clone was detected once. This chain connects TRBV5-6 to TRBJ2-2; the D gene is possibly TRBD1 (6 bases). The CDR3 consists of 16 residues. V gave up 4 bases and J gave up 0 bases, with 13 bases separating them. CDR1 and CDR2 from the germline V gene are SGHDT and YYEEEE. The CDR3 DNA reads as TGTGCCAGCAGCGCCGAGGGGACAACGAACACCGGGGAGCTGTTTTTT. Amino acids: CASSAEGTTNTGELFF.

CDR3 nucleotides: TGTGCCAGTACCATACAGGGAAGGTACACTGAAGCTTTCTTT. Translation gives CASTIQGRYTEAFF. The chain uses TRBV19 and TRBJ1-1, with a possible D match to TRBD1 (6 bases). The CDR3 loop spans 14 amino acids. Trimming left V 7 bases short and J 3 bases short, with 15 bases between. Germline assignment: CDR1 LNHDA and CDR2 SQIVND (reference sequence). The full variable domain, rest sourced from reference TRBV19 and TRBJ1-1, is DGGITQSPKYLFRKEGQNVTLSCEQNLNHDAMYWYRQDPGQGLRLIYYSQIVNDFQKGDIAEGYSVSREKKESFPLTVTSAQKNPTAFYLCASTIQGRYTEAFFGQGTRLTVV.

This clone was detected only once. This chain joins TRBV4-1 and TRBJ1-4; TRBD1 agrees at 10 bases. V shed 4 bases and J 7 bases; nucleotides not matched to a gene: 3. Germline loops: CDR1 MGHRA, CDR2 YSYEKL. The CDR3 contains 14 residues. In nucleotides, the CDR3 is TGCGCCAGCAGCCGAGGACAGGGGGGTGAAAAACTGTTTTTT. Its protein product is CASSRGQGGEKLFF.

The chain has TRBV10-2 and TRBJ1-2; 8 bases align to TRBD1. V trimming: 4 bases; J trimming: 8 bases; junction bases outside the gene matches: 9. This CDR3 is built from 14 residues. CDR1 WSHSY and CDR2 SAAADI come from the germline V gene. The CDR3, as DNA: TGCGCCAGCAGTGTCTTTGCACAGGGGGTCGGCTACACCTTC. Protein: CASSVFAQGVGYTF.

In its sample, this clone was seen a few times. V usage is TRBV28 and J usage is TRBJ1-3; 11 bases fit TRBD1. Looked up from germline, CDR1 is MDHEN and CDR2 is SYDVKM. This CDR3 has 20 residues. The ends lost 2 bases at V and 0 bases at J; junction bases unmatched: 12. The CDR3 sequence is CASSLGSGQGAQHSGNTIYF. CDR3 in DNA: TGTGCCAGCAGTTTAGGGTCCGGACAGGGGGCCCAACACTCTGGAAACACCATATATTTT.

The chain combines TRBV11-2 with TRBJ2-1, with TRBD2 matching 15 bases. Looked up from germline, CDR1 is SGHAT and CDR2 is FQNNGV. V lost 4 bases, J lost 7 bases, and 14 bases stayed unmatched. The CDR3 covers 19 residues. The CDR3 loop is CASSSSGLAGGSWMNEQFF. The CDR3 region has the DNA TGTGCCAGCAGCTCCTCTGGACTAGCGGGGGGGTCTTGGATGAATGAGCAGTTCTTC.